The following is a TCR beta chain sequence with its context. The antigen is not known. The CDR3 is made up of 16 amino acids. Germline trimming cut 0 bases from V and 3 bases from J; bases unmatched to any gene: 6. Germline-derived CDR1 and CDR2 are MNHEY and SMNVEV (reference sequence). This specimen comes from a study of shared clonotypes between healthy human individuals. Study-level results: Sampling was confined to blood; repertoires within tissues likely differ. Of the naive CD4 clonotypes, about 5% were shared across several donors.

Original handling: Filtering differed because ImmunoSEQ produced junction-only sequences that carried no quality scores. TCRdb keeps only in-frame clones here, not all; method: immunoSEQ multiplex PCR. Clone size and V and J calls were adopted from that table, with D and trimming inferred from the DNA. This sample has a few hundred thousand clones, with just under 97% found just once. CD8 cells classed as naive were CD45RO-negative and positively selected for CCR7, excluding terminally differentiated effector memory CD45RA+ cells. Sequenced material: naive CD8+ T cells sorted from blood. This receptor was obtained from a woman between 25 and 40 years old in good health. The chain recombines TRBV27 with TRBJ2-7; 9 bases match TRBD1. The DNA of the CDR3 is TGTGCCAGCAGTTTATCTTACGGGACAGGGTACTACGAGCAGTACTTC. Its protein is CASSLSYGTGYYEQYF.